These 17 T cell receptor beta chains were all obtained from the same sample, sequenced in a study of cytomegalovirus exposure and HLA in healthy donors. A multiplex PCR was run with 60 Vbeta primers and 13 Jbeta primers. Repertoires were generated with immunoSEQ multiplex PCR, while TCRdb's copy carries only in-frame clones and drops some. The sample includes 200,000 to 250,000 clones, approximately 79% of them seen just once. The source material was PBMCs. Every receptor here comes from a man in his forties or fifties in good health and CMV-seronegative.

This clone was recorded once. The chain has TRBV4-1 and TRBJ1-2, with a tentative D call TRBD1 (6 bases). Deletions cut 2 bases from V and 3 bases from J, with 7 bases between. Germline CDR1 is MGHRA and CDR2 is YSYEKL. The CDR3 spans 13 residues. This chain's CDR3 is CASSQRQDYGYTF. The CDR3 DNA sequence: TGCGCCAGCAGCCAAAGACAGGACTATGGCTACACCTTC.

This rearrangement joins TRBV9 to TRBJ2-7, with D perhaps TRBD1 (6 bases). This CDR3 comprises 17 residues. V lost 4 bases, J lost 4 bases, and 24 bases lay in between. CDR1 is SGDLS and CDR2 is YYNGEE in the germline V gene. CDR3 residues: CASSPSIGTSPGYEQYF. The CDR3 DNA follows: TGTGCCAGCAGCCCCTCCATCGGGACAAGTCCCGGATACGAGCAGTACTTC. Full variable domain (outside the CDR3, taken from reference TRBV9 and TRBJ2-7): DSGVTQTPKHLITATGQRVTLRCSPRSGDLSVYWYQQSLDQGLQFLIQYYNGEERAKGNILERFSAQQFPDLHSELNLSSLELGDSALYFCASSPSIGTSPGYEQYFGPGTRLTVT.

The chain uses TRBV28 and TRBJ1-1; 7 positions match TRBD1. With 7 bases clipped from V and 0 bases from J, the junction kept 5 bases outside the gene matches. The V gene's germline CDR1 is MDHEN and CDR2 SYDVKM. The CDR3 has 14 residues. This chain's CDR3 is CASTRGRMNTEAFF. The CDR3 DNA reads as TGTGCCAGCACGAGGGGGCGGATGAACACTGAAGCTTTCTTT.

CDR3 bases: TGTGCCAGCAGCCAAGGGGGACAGGGGTTCAACGAGCAGTACTTC. Translating gives CASSQGGQGFNEQYF. This chain joins TRBV4-2 and TRBJ2-7; 10 bases fit TRBD1. V was pared by 1 base and J by 5 bases, with 5 bases of the junction left unmatched. The CDR3 length is 15 residues. CDR1 is LGHNA, CDR2 YNFKEQ, per germline.

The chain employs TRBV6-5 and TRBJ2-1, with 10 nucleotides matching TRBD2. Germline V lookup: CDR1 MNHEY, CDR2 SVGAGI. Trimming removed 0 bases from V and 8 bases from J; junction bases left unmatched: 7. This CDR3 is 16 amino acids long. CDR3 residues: CASSYSKLAGGHEQFF. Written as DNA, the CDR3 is TGTGCCAGCAGTTACTCGAAGTTAGCGGGAGGTCATGAGCAGTTCTTC.

The CDR3 loop is CASSIASGGQNTQYF. The CDR3 DNA reads TGTGCCAGTAGTATAGCTAGCGGGGGACAAAATACGCAGTATTTT. The V and J genes are TRBV19 and TRBJ2-3; 10 bases are shared with TRBD2. The CDR3 totals 15 residues. After removal of 1 base from V and 7 bases from J, the junction contained 5 bases not matched to a gene. Per germline, CDR1 LNHDA and CDR2 SQIVND (reference sequence).

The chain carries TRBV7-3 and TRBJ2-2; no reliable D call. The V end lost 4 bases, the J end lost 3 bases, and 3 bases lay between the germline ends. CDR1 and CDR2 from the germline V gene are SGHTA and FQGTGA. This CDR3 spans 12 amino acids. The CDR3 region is CASSSYTGELFF. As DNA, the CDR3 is TGTGCCAGCAGCTCTTACACCGGGGAGCTGTTTTTT.

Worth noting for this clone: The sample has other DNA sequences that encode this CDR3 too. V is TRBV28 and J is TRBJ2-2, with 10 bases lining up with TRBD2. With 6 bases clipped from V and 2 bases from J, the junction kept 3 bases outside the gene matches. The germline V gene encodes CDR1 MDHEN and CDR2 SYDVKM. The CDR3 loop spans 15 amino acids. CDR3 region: CASRLAGLNTGELFF. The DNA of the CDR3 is TGTGCCAGCAGACTAGCGGGACTTAACACCGGGGAGCTGTTTTTT.

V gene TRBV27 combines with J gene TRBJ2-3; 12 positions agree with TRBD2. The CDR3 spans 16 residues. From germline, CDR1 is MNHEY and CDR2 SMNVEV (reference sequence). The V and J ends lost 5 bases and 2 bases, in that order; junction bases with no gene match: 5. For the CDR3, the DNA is TGTGCCAGCAGTAGAGGACTAGCGGGATACACAGATACGCAGTATTTT. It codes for CASSRGLAGYTDTQYF.

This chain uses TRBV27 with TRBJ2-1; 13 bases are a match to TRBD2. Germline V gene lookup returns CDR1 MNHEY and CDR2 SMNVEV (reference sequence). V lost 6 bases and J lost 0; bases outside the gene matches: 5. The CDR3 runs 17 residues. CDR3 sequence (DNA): TGTGCCAGCAGCCGCTGGACTAGCGGGAGCTCCTACAATGAGCAGTTCTTC. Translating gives CASSRWTSGSSYNEQFF.

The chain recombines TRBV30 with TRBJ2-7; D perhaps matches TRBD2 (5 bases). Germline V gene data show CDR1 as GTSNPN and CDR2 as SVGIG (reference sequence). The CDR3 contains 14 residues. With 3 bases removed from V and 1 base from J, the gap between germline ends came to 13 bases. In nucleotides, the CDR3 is TGTGCCTGGAGCCCAGTTGAGGGTTCCTACGAGCAGTACTTC. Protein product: CAWSPVEGSYEQYF.

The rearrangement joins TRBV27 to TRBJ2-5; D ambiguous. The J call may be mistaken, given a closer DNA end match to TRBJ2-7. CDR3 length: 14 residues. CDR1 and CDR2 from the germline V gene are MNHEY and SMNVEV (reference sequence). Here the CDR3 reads CASRPDTVSYEQYF. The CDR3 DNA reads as TGTGCCAGCAGACCCGACACGGTCTCCTACGAGCAGTACTTC.

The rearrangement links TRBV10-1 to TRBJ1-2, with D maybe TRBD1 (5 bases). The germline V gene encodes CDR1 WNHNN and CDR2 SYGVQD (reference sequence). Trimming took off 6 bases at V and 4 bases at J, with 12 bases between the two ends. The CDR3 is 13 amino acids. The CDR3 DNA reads TGCGCCAGCAGCCCCGGGGGGGGCTATGGCTACACCTTC. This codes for CASSPGGGYGYTF.

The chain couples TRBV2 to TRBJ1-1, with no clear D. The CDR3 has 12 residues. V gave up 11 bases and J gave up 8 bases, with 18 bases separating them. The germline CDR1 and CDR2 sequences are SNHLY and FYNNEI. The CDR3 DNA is TGTGCCGGGCCCTGGGCGGGAAAAGAAGCTTTCTTT. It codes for CAGPWAGKEAFF.

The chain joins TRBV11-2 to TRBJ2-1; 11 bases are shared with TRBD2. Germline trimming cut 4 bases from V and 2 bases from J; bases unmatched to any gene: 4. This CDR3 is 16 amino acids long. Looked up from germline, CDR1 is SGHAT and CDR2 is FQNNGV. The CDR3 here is CASSSLAGGPYNEQFF. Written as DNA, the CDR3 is TGTGCCAGCAGCTCCTTAGCGGGAGGGCCCTACAATGAGCAGTTCTTC. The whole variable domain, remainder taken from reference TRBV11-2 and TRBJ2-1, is EAGVAQSPRYKIIEKRQSVAFWCNPISGHATLYWYQQILGQGPKLLIQFQNNGVVDDSQLPKDRFSAERLKGVDSTLKIQPAKLEDSAVYLCASSSLAGGPYNEQFFGPGTRLTVL.

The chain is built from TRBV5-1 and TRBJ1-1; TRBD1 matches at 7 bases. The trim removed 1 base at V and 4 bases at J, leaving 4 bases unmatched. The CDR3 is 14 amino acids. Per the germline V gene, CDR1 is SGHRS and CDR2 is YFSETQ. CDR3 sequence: CASSLYRGGTEAFF. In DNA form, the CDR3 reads TGCGCCAGCAGCTTGTACAGGGGAGGCACTGAAGCTTTCTTT.

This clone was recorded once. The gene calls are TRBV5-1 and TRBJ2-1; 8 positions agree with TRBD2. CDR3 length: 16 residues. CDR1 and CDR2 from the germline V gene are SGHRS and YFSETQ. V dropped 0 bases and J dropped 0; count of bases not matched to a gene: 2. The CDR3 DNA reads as TGCGCCAGCAGCTTGGGGAGCGGGAGCTCCTACAATGAGCAGTTCTTC. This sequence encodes CASSLGSGSSYNEQFF. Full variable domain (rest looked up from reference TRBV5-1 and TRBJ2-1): KAGVTQTPRYLIKTRGQQVTLSCSPISGHRSVSWYQQTPGQGLQFLFEYFSETQRNKGNFPGRFSGRQFSNSRSEMNVSTLELGDSALYLCASSLGSGSSYNEQFFGPGTRLTVL.